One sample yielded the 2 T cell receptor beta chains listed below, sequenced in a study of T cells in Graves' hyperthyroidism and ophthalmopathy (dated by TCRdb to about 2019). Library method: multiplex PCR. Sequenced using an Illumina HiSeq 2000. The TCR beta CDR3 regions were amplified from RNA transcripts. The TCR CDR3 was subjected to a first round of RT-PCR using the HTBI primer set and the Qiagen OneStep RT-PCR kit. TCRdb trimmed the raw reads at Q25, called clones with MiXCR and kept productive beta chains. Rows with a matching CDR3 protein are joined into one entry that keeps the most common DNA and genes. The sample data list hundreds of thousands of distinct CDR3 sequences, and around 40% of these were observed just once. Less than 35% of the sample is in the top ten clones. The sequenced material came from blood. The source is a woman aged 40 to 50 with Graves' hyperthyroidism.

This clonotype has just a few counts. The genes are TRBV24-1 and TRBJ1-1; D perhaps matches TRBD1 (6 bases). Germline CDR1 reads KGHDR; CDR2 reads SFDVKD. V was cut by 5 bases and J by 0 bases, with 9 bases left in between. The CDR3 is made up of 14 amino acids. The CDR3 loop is CATSAGALNTEAFF. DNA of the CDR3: TGTGCCACCAGTGCGGGGGCGCTGAACACTGAAGCTTTCTTT.

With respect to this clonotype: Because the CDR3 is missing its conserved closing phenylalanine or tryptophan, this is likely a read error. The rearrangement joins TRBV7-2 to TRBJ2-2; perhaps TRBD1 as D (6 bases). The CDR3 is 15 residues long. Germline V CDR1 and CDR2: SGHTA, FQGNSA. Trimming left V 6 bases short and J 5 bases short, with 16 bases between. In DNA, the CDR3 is TGTGCCAGCAGTCCGGTAACAGGGCGGACCGGGGAGCTGTTTTCT. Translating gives CASSPVTGRTGELFS.